A single sample gave rise to the 10 T cell receptor beta chains below, sequenced in a study of cytomegalovirus exposure and HLA in healthy donors. The primer mix had 60 Vbeta and 13 Jbeta primers. TCRdb's table, derived via immunoSEQ multiplex PCR, lists solely in-frame clones and lacks some. The sample totals about 160,000 clones. Sample: PBMCs. These TCRs come from a woman in her sixties or seventies in good health and CMV-seronegative.

The chain employs TRBV15 and TRBJ1-1; D not resolved. The V end was cut by 0 bases, the J end by 3 bases, with 11 bases between. The germline V gene encodes CDR1 LNHNV and CDR2 YYDKDF (reference sequence). The CDR3 is 15 residues long. The CDR3 coding sequence is TGTGCCACCAGCAGAGATAACAGCCCCGACACTGAAGCTTTCTTT. Translating gives CATSRDNSPDTEAFF.

Comment on this clone: At one of its ends the junction is not consistent with the germline gene, which may arise from a read error. The rearrangement uses TRBV7-7 and TRBJ2-5; 12 bases are shared with TRBD2. CDR1 SSHAT and CDR2 FNYEAQ come from the germline V gene (reference sequence). The CDR3 is 15 residues long. DNA of the CDR3: TGTGCCAGCAGCCTAGCGGGGGGGACGTTGGAGACCCAGTACTTC. Translating it yields CASSLAGGTLETQYF.

V is TRBV19 and J is TRBJ2-3; a possible D gene is TRBD2 (6 bases). Trimming removed 1 base at V and 10 bases at J, with 9 bases between. Germline V CDR1 and CDR2: LNHDA, SQIVND (reference sequence). This CDR3 is 12 amino acids long. CDR3 nucleotides: TGTGCCAGTAGTATAGGATCGGGAGCGCAGTATTTT. This sequence encodes CASSIGSGAQYF.

This chain links TRBV5-1 with TRBJ2-5, with 8 bases that match TRBD1. Germline assignment: CDR1 SGHRS and CDR2 YFSETQ. The CDR3 has 16 residues. The V segment lost 0 bases and the J segment 2 bases; nucleotides outside the gene matches: 6. Here the CDR3 reads CASSLGTGRSQETQYF. CDR3 bases: TGCGCCAGCAGCTTGGGGACAGGGAGGAGTCAAGAGACCCAGTACTTC.

V and J are TRBV14 and TRBJ1-1; D perhaps matches TRBD1 (5 bases). Trimming took 1 base from V and 0 from J, leaving 9 bases between them. The CDR3 loop spans 15 amino acids. Germline CDR1 reads SGHDN; CDR2 reads FVKESK. CDR3 sequence (DNA): TGTGCCAGCAGCCAAGGCGGGGCAATGAACACTGAAGCTTTCTTT. Translated, it gives CASSQGGAMNTEAFF.

V gene TRBV15 combines with J gene TRBJ2-6; D uncertain. Germline V gene data show CDR1 as LNHNV and CDR2 as YYDKDF (reference sequence). V was shortened by 0 bases and J by 2 bases, with 14 bases between the two germline ends. This CDR3 has 18 residues. CDR3 DNA: TGTGCCACCAGCAGAGAGGGCCCAAAAGCTACTGGGGCCAACGTCCTGACTTTC. It specifies CATSREGPKATGANVLTF.

J is TRBJ2-5 and V is TRBV29-1, with TRBD1 matching over 7 bases. The CDR3 extends over 13 amino acids. Germline assignment: CDR1 SQVTM and CDR2 ANQGSEA. The V gene end was trimmed by 2 bases and the J gene end by 3 bases; junction bases not matched to a gene: 3. The DNA of the CDR3 is TGCAGCGTTGAAACAGGGGTGGAAGAGACCCAGTACTTC. It specifies CSVETGVEETQYF.

The rearrangement uses TRBV5-1 and TRBJ2-2; 10 bases are shared with TRBD1. Trimming took 2 bases from V and 6 from J; bases not matched to a gene: 7. CDR1 is SGHRS, CDR2 YFSETQ, per germline. The CDR3 is 16 amino acids. The DNA for the CDR3 is TGCGCCAGCAGCTTCGGACAGGGGGGATTTGCCGGGGAGCTGTTTTTT. Translating gives CASSFGQGGFAGELFF.

The chain joins TRBV29-1 to TRBJ2-6; D is perhaps TRBD2 (7 bases). The CDR3 is made up of 16 amino acids. Germline lookup yields CDR1 SQVTM and CDR2 ANQGSEA. V lost 4 bases, J lost 3 bases, and 16 bases lay in between. CDR3 sequence (DNA): TGCAGCGTTGGATATGGGGGGGCTGGTGGGGCCAACGTCCTGACTTTC. The encoded protein is CSVGYGGAGGANVLTF.

The CDR3, as DNA: TGTGCCAGCAGTGATATTGACAGGGGGAACACTGAAGCTTTCTTT. Translation: CASSDIDRGNTEAFF. The chain combines TRBV25-1 with TRBJ1-1; 8 bases align to TRBD1. Trimming at V came to 3 bases and at J to 1 base, leaving 4 bases not matched to a gene. The CDR3 is 15 amino acids. Germline CDR1 reads MGHDK; CDR2 reads SYGVNS. Together with reference TRBV25-1 and TRBJ1-1, the CDR3 gives the full variable domain: EADIYQTPRYLVIGTGKKITLECSQTMGHDKMYWYQQDPGMELHLIHYSYGVNSTEKGDLSSESTVSRIRTEHFPLTLESARPSHTSQYLCASSDIDRGNTEAFFGQGTRLTVV.